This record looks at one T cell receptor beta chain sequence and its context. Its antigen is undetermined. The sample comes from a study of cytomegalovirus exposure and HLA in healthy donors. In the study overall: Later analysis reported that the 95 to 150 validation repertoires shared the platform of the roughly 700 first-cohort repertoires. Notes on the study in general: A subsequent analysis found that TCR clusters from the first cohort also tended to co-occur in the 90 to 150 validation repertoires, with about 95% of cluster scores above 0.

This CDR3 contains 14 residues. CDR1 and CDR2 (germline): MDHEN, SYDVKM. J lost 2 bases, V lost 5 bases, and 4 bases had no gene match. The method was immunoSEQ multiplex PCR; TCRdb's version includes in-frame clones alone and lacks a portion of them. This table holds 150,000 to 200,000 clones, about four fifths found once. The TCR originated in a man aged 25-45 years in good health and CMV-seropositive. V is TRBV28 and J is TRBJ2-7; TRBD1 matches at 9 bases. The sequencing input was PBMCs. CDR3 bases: TGTGCCAGCAGTCCGGGACAGGGAACCTACGAGCAGTACTTC. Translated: CASSPGQGTYEQYF.